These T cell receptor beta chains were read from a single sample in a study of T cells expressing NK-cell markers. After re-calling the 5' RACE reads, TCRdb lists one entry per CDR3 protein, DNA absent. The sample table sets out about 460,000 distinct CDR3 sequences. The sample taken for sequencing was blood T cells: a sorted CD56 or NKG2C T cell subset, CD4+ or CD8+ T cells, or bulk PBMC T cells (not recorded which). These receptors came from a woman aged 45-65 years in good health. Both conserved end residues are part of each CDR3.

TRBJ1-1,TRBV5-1,CASSKNRGWNTEAFF
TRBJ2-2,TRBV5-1,CASSPKRTGELFF
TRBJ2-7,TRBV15,CATSRVNRGLGNEQYF
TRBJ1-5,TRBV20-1,CSARMAETANQPQHF
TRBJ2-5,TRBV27,CASSLTGTSGRARETQYF
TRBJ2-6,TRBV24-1,CATSGTSGGRALGANVLTF
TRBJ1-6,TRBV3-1,CASSTPGQDNSPLHF
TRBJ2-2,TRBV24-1,CATSDPLDASGSVGELFF
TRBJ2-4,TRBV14,CASSLRRRAAKNIQYF
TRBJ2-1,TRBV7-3,CASSSQAGIVNEQFF
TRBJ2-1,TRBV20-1,CSARVGWGRNEQFF
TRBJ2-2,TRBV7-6,CASSVTSGSAGELFF
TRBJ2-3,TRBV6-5,CASTLAASTDTQYF
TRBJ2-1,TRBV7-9,CASSLQRVEQFF
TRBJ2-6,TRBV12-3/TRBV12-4,CASTAFSGAVLTF
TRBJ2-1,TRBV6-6,CASSYRLAYNEQFF
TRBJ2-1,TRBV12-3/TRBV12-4,CAISFRGRPNEQFF